The rows below give T cell receptor beta chains drawn from one sample of a study of T cells after yellow fever vaccination. TCRdb reprocessed the 5' RACE reads via MiXCR and lists one record per CDR3 protein. The sample has some 300,000 distinct CDR3 sequences; approximately 10% are singletons. The starting material was CD4+ T cells sorted from PBMCs, obtained 5 days after the yellow fever booster vaccination. These receptors were collected from a man aged 18 to 30 who received the YFV17D yellow fever vaccine. Each CDR3 is given without its conserved first and last residue. A D gene is named only where the DNA matches it firmly.

D gene: NA
V gene: TRBV11-2
CDR3 protein: ASSAGGRNYGYT

D gene: NA
V gene: TRBV12-3/TRBV12-4
CDR3 protein: ASSPIGYSEAF

D gene: TRBD1
V gene: TRBV11-2
CDR3 protein: ASPKPDRANASYNSPLH

D gene: NA
V gene: TRBV5-1
CDR3 protein: ASSLSRSYEQY

D gene: NA
V gene: TRBV20-1
CDR3 protein: SAPNSANYGYT

D gene: TRBD1
V gene: TRBV4-3
CDR3 protein: ASSQEIYRGNYGYT

D gene: NA
V gene: TRBV5-6
CDR3 protein: ASSLGTITGELF

D gene: NA
V gene: TRBV7-2
CDR3 protein: ASAAGGMMNTEAF

D gene: NA
V gene: TRBV5-1
CDR3 protein: ASSWDGSGETQY

D gene: NA
V gene: TRBV2
CDR3 protein: ASSLGSLGYT

D gene: NA
V gene: TRBV4-3
CDR3 protein: ASSQESARAGGYT

D gene: TRBD2
V gene: TRBV10-2
CDR3 protein: ASSAGGQDGKETQY

D gene: NA
V gene: TRBV11-2
CDR3 protein: ASSSPGRQANYGYT

D gene: TRBD1
V gene: TRBV3-1
CDR3 protein: ASSWDSSGNTIY

D gene: NA
V gene: TRBV2
CDR3 protein: ASSVTEETQY

D gene: NA
V gene: TRBV12-3/TRBV12-4
CDR3 protein: ASSLKADGYAGYT

D gene: TRBD2
V gene: TRBV28
CDR3 protein: ASGLLGLAGQETQY

D gene: NA
V gene: TRBV5-1
CDR3 protein: ASSGGARETQY

D gene: NA
V gene: TRBV19
CDR3 protein: ASSIGGPRGTEAF

D gene: NA
V gene: TRBV5-1
CDR3 protein: ASSVGSQETQY

D gene: TRBD1
V gene: TRBV20-1
CDR3 protein: SARHYRGLESDSYEQY

D gene: TRBD1
V gene: TRBV10-3
CDR3 protein: AISEGDRGQETQY

D gene: NA
V gene: TRBV4-1
CDR3 protein: ASSRALQNQPQH

D gene: TRBD1
V gene: TRBV6-5
CDR3 protein: ASSRQGAALTDTQY

D gene: NA
V gene: TRBV6-5
CDR3 protein: ASSYSRWEDTEAF

D gene: NA
V gene: TRBV12-3/TRBV12-4
CDR3 protein: ASRGGGTEAF

D gene: TRBD2
V gene: TRBV20-1
CDR3 protein: SARTSGGVETQY

D gene: NA
V gene: TRBV7-2
CDR3 protein: ASSLRGTGTPREQF

D gene: TRBD1
V gene: TRBV18
CDR3 protein: ASSRTGSGEKLF

D gene: NA
V gene: TRBV4-3
CDR3 protein: ASSQDWGELNTEAF

D gene: NA
V gene: TRBV7-2
CDR3 protein: ASSHYAGGTEAF

D gene: NA
V gene: TRBV7-6
CDR3 protein: ASSLVSRGGNEQF

D gene: NA
V gene: TRBV3-1
CDR3 protein: ASSLRGPADAF

D gene: NA
V gene: TRBV5-4
CDR3 protein: ASSLSETRDIQY

D gene: NA
V gene: TRBV7-2
CDR3 protein: ASSLAGESGYT

D gene: NA
V gene: TRBV20-1
CDR3 protein: SARTGAYYEQY

D gene: NA
V gene: TRBV3-1
CDR3 protein: ASSQDGASYEQY

D gene: NA
V gene: TRBV5-4
CDR3 protein: ASSRASVGGDEQF

D gene: TRBD2
V gene: TRBV30
CDR3 protein: AWRLGGAGDTQY

D gene: NA
V gene: TRBV5-5
CDR3 protein: ASSLEVRVNGYT

D gene: NA
V gene: TRBV5-1
CDR3 protein: ASSLVQASYEQY

D gene: NA
V gene: TRBV3-1
CDR3 protein: ASSQNPGPSNGNTQY

D gene: NA
V gene: TRBV20-1
CDR3 protein: SARRSAGTDTQY

D gene: NA
V gene: TRBV14
CDR3 protein: ASSPPFVDSGNTIY